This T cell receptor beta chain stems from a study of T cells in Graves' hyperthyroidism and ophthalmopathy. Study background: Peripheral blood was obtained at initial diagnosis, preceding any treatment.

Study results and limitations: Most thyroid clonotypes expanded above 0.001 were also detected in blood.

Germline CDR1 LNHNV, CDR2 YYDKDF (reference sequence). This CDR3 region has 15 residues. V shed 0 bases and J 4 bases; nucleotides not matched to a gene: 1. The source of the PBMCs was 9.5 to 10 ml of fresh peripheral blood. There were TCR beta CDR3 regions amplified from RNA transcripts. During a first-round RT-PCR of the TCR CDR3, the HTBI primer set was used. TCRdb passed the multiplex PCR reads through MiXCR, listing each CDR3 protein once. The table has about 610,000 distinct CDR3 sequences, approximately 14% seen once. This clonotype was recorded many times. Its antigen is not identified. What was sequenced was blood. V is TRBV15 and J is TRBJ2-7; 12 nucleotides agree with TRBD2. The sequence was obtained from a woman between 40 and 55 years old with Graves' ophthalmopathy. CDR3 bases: TGTGCCACCAGCAGAGAAGGGACTAGCGGGTACGAGCAGTACTTC. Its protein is CATSREGTSGYEQYF.